A single sample gave rise to the 21 T cell receptor beta chains below, sequenced in a study of radiation and T cells in renal cell carcinoma. The sample's time point: blood 2 weeks post-SBRT. Treatment of the sample: 15 Gy SBRT to primary tumor, nephrectomy 4 weeks later. Generated by immunoSEQ multiplex PCR, the TCRdb table keeps only in-frame clones and is missing some. The sample has 100,000 to 150,000 clones, around 81% seen once. The sequencing here drew on blood, taken from a patient whose treatment included radiotherapy and nephrectomy. The origin of the receptors is a man aged 45-65 years with renal cell carcinoma.

This clone was seen a handful of times. The chain has TRBV19 and TRBJ1-1; D is undetermined. V was clipped by 5 bases and J by 3 bases, with 7 bases between them. The germline CDR1 and CDR2 sequences are LNHDA and SQIVND (reference sequence). The CDR3 has 12 amino acids. The CDR3 nucleotides are TGTGCCAGTAGTGCACCCTACACTGAAGCTTTCTTT. Encoded protein: CASSAPYTEAFF.

This chain joins TRBV27 and TRBJ1-3; perhaps TRBD1 as D (5 bases). Trimming took 5 bases from V and 1 from J, leaving 9 bases between them. The CDR3 sequence is 14 residues long. Germline CDR1 MNHEY, CDR2 SMNVEV (reference sequence). Here the CDR3 reads CASSLGGSGNTIYF. Written as DNA, the CDR3 is TGTGCCAGCAGTCTGGGGGGGTCTGGAAACACCATATATTTT.

The chain employs TRBV5-4 and TRBJ2-7, with D possibly being TRBD1 or TRBD2 (5 bases each). This CDR3 spans 14 amino acids. Between the trimmed V and J ends, which lost 0 bases and 4 bases, there was a span of 11 bases. Germline CDR1 reads SGHNT; CDR2 reads YYREEE (reference sequence). CDR3 in DNA: TGTGCCAGCAGCTTGGAGAAAGGGGAGTACGAGCAGTACTTC. It translates to CASSLEKGEYEQYF. Full variable domain (missing parts from reference TRBV5-4 and TRBJ2-7): ETGVTQSPTHLIKTRGQQVTLRCSSQSGHNTVSWYQQALGQGPQFIFQYYREEENGRGNFPPRFSGLQFPNYSSELNVNALELDDSALYLCASSLEKGEYEQYFGPGTRLTVT.

V usage is TRBV5-4 and J usage is TRBJ2-7; 9 bases map to TRBD1. The CDR3 runs 15 residues. V trimming: 4 bases; J trimming: 2 bases; junction bases outside the gene matches: 7. Germline CDR1 is SGHNT and CDR2 is YYREEE (reference sequence). Here the CDR3 DNA reads TGTGCCAGCAGCGTCCGGGACAGGGTTACCTACGAGCAGTACTTC. Residues: CASSVRDRVTYEQYF.

This sequence joins TRBV7-6 and TRBJ2-7; maybe TRBD2 (5 bases). V was pared by 5 bases and J by 2 bases, with 13 bases between. Per germline, CDR1 SGHVS and CDR2 FNYEAQ. The CDR3 has 14 residues. CDR3 sequence reads: CASSPGLGAYEQYF. The CDR3 coding sequence is TGTGCCAGCAGCCCTGGGTTGGGAGCCTACGAGCAGTACTTC.

This chain uses TRBV5-1 with TRBJ1-1; TRBD1 is a possible D gene (5 bases). There are 15 residues in the CDR3. V shed 0 bases and J shed 1 base, with 10 bases lying between them. The germline gives CDR1 SGHRS, CDR2 YFSETQ. CDR3 residues: CASSLVLQGNTEAFF. The CDR3 bases are TGCGCCAGCAGCTTGGTATTGCAGGGGAACACTGAAGCTTTCTTT.

This chain's CDR3 is CASSLQGLAGGETQYF. DNA of the CDR3: TGTGCCAGCAGCTTACAGGGACTAGCGGGGGGGGAGACCCAGTACTTC. The chain couples TRBV7-2 to TRBJ2-5; 16 bases match TRBD2. Germline values: CDR1 SGHTA, CDR2 FQGNSA. The CDR3 contains 16 residues. V gave up 2 bases and J gave up 5 bases; unmatched junction bases: 2.

The chain has TRBV10-1 and TRBJ2-5; D may be TRBD2 (5 bases). Germline values: CDR1 WNHNN, CDR2 SYGVQD (reference sequence). This CDR3 region has 12 residues. Trimming left V 6 bases short and J 5 bases short, with 10 bases between. The CDR3, as DNA: TGCGCCAGCAGCGGGGAAGGGGAGACCCAGTACTTC. It codes for CASSGEGETQYF.

The chain couples TRBV7-2 to TRBJ2-7; no firm D call. CDR1 is SGHTA and CDR2 is FQGNSA in the germline V gene. The CDR3 loop spans 14 amino acids. V shed 7 bases and J shed 0 bases, with 13 bases lying between them. CDR3 sequence reads: CASTIMAASYEQYF. The CDR3 DNA is TGTGCCAGCACCATAATGGCGGCCTCCTACGAGCAGTACTTC.

This chain connects TRBV5-1 to TRBJ2-7; the match to TRBD2 covers 14 bases. This CDR3 region has 16 residues. Trimming took 0 bases from V and 6 from J; bases not matched to a gene: 5. Per germline, CDR1 SGHRS and CDR2 YFSETQ. The CDR3 coding sequence is TGCGCCAGCAGCTTGGGACTAGCGGGAGGGCAAGGCGAGCAGTACTTC. It is translated as CASSLGLAGGQGEQYF.

This clone has just a few counts. The chain recombines TRBV7-9 with TRBJ2-2, with TRBD1 identical over 9 bases. The CDR3 covers 15 residues. The germline CDR1 and CDR2 sequences are SEHNR and FQNEAQ (reference sequence). J lost 1 base, V lost 5 bases, and 2 bases had no gene match. CDR3 region: CASSRQGVNTGELFF. DNA for the CDR3: TGTGCCAGCAGCCGACAGGGGGTGAACACCGGGGAGCTGTTTTTT.

The gene calls are TRBV30 and TRBJ2-7; D is possibly TRBD1 (5 bases). This CDR3 region has 13 residues. The germline V and J ends were trimmed by 2 bases and 9 bases, with 17 bases remaining between them. Germline V gene data show CDR1 as GTSNPN and CDR2 as SVGIG (reference sequence). The CDR3 sequence is CAWSRTRYDGQYF. The CDR3 nucleotides read TGTGCCTGGAGTAGGACACGGTATGATGGGCAGTACTTC.

The chain carries TRBV7-6 and TRBJ2-7, with 10 bases fitting TRBD2. The CDR3 runs to 15 residues. Looked up from germline, CDR1 is SGHVS and CDR2 is FNYEAQ. J was trimmed by 0 bases and V by 5 bases; bases with no gene match: 4. CDR3 nucleotides: TGTGCCAGCAGCGGGCTAGCGGGGGACTCCTACGAGCAGTACTTC. Translated: CASSGLAGDSYEQYF.

V and J are TRBV14 and TRBJ2-7; D ambiguous. CDR3 size: 11 residues. The germline V gene encodes CDR1 SGHDN and CDR2 FVKESK. V lost 8 bases to trimming and J lost 2 bases, with 7 bases between them. The CDR3 sequence is CASGDAYEQYF. CDR3 nucleotides: TGTGCCAGCGGGGATGCCTACGAGCAGTACTTC.

The genes are TRBV6-5 and TRBJ1-1; D not resolved. The CDR3 spans 13 residues. The ends were cut back, 6 bases at V and 5 bases at J, with 13 bases in the middle. The V gene's germline CDR1 is MNHEY and CDR2 SVGAGI. CDR3 sequence (DNA): TGTGCCAGCAGCTTGAAACCGGGAACTGAAGCTTTCTTT. Translated: CASSLKPGTEAFF.

This chain uses TRBV15 with TRBJ1-5; D gene ambiguous. This CDR3 contains 16 residues. Looked up from germline, CDR1 is LNHNV and CDR2 is YYDKDF (reference sequence). V gave up 0 bases and J gave up 0 bases, with 9 bases separating them. Written as DNA, the CDR3 is TGTGCCACCAGCAGAGAGGGTGTTAGTAGCAATCAGCCCCAGCATTTT. This sequence encodes CATSREGVSSNQPQHF.

J is TRBJ2-7 and V is TRBV28, with D perhaps matching TRBD1 or TRBD2 (7 bases each). CDR1 MDHEN and CDR2 SYDVKM come from the germline V gene. The CDR3 contains 14 residues. Trimming stripped 6 bases from V and 0 bases from J, with 12 bases between. The CDR3 nucleotides are TGTGCCAGCAGCCAGGGGGGGGGCTCCTACGAGCAGTACTTC. It yields the protein CASSQGGGSYEQYF.

The rearrangement uses TRBV5-4 and TRBJ2-7, with D possibly being TRBD1 (6 bases). V was trimmed by 4 bases and J by 4 bases, leaving 18 bases between them. CDR3 length equals 15 residues. From germline, CDR1 is SGHNT and CDR2 YYREEE (reference sequence). For the CDR3, the DNA is TGTGCCAGCAGCCGGGGAACAGGGTATAGTTACGAGCAGTACTTC. It specifies CASSRGTGYSYEQYF.

On this clone: A junction end diverges from the germline sequence, so it may reflect a read error. This CDR3 reads CASTEGWGKETF. The CDR3 coding sequence is TGTGCCAGCACCGAGGGTTGGGGGAAAGAGACATTC. The chain carries TRBV7-2 and TRBJ1-2, with D perhaps TRBD1 (5 bases). The CDR3 totals 12 residues. CDR1 is SGHTA and CDR2 is FQGNSA in the germline V gene. Full variable domain (outside the CDR3, taken from reference TRBV7-2 and TRBJ1-2): GAGVSQSPSNKVTEKGKDVELRCDPISGHTALYWYRQSLGQGLEFLIYFQGNSAPDKSGLPSDRFSAERTGGSVSTLTIQRTQQEDSAVYLCASTEGWGKETFGSGTRLTVV.

This chain links TRBV7-6 with TRBJ2-1; D is ambiguous. The CDR3 spans 11 residues. CDR1 is SGHVS and CDR2 is FNYEAQ in the germline V gene. Trimming removed 5 bases from V and 8 bases from J, with 7 bases in between. The CDR3 loop reads CASSRTDEQFF. DNA of the CDR3: TGTGCCAGCAGCCGAACGGATGAGCAGTTCTTC.

As concerns this clone: Compared with germline, one end of the junction differs, possibly owing to a read error. V and J are TRBV6-1 and TRBJ1-2, with D unclear. Germline lookup yields CDR1 MNHNS and CDR2 SASEGT. The CDR3 extends over 10 amino acids. The CDR3, as DNA: TGTGCCAGCAGTAGGCTTGGGGTTATCTTC. Translated: CASSRLGVIF.